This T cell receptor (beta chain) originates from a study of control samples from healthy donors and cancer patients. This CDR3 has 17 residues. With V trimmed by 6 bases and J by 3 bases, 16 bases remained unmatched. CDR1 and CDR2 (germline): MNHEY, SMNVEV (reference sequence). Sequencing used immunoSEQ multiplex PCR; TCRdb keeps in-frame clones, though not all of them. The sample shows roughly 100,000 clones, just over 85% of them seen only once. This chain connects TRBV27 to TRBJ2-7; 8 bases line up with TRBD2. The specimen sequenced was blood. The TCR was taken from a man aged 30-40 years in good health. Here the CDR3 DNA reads TGTGCCAGCAGCCTCCTCTCCCCCGGGACTAGAAGCTACGAGCAGTACTTC. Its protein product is CASSLLSPGTRSYEQYF.